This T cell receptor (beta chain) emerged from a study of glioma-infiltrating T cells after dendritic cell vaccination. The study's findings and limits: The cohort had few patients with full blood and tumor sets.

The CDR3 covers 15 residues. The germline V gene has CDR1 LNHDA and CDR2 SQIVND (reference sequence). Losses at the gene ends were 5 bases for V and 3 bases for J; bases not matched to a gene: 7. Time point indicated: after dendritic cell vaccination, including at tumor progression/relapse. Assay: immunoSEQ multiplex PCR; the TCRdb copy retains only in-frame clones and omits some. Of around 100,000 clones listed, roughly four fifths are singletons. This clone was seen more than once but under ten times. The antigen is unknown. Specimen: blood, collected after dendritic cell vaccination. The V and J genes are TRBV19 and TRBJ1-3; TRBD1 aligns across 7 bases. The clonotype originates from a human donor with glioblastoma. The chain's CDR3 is CASSPMTGSGNTIYF. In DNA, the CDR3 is TGTGCCAGTAGTCCAATGACAGGGAGTGGAAACACCATATATTTT.